This T cell receptor (beta chain) derives from a study of blood T cells in healthy people across ages. Whole-study findings and limits: Unsorted PBMCs prevented conclusive naive versus antigen-experienced comparison.

The authors ran a second PCR of 7 to 11 cycles using a sample-barcoded 5' primer and a J-beta primer mix. Each of the samples gave a minimum of 2.5 million paired-end reads that contained CDR3. TCRdb re-called the 5' RACE reads with MiXCR, one entry per CDR3 protein. In the table there are some 730,000 distinct CDR3 sequences, 22% of which are singletons. Germline CDR1 reads SGHTA; CDR2 reads FQGNSA. The CDR3 contains 16 residues. Turning to this clonotype: What it binds is not known. Relative to the germline gene, one junction end is altered; a read error may explain this.

This clonotype was obtained from a man in his sixties or seventies in good health. The chain couples TRBV7-2 to TRBJ2-3, with TRBD2 identical over 10 bases. Sequencing was done on a sample of blood. CDR3 coding DNA: TGTGCCAGCAGCTTGGCTAGCGGGAGAGTCACAGATACGCGGTATTTT. This sequence encodes CASSLASGRVTDTRYF.